This entry lists 17 T cell receptor beta chains sequenced from one sample in a study of CD8 T cells in ankylosing spondylitis (dated by TCRdb to between 2016 and 2019). General study outcomes and caveats: A TCR beta motif made up of eight or nine highly homologous amino acid variants appeared to be characteristic of blood from ankylosing spondylitis patients.

The antigens of these receptors remain unknown. Library preparation employed 5' RACE. TCRdb lists the instrument as Illumina HiSeq 2500. The public reads were quality trimmed at Q25 with fastp and then assembled into clones with MiXCR by TCRdb, keeping productive beta chains. Each record represents a unique CDR3 protein, reported with the most common genes and DNA among its rows. This sample has 200,000 to 250,000 distinct CDR3 sequences in its table, and about 7% of those were observed once. The ten top clones hold approximately 15% of the sample. Sequenced input: blood, either unsorted or a sorted T cell fraction (not recorded which). The origin of the receptors is a male donor with ankylosing spondylitis.

This clonotype appeared a few times. V and J are TRBV12-3 or TRBV12-4 and TRBJ2-1, with 8 bases lining up with TRBD2. V shed 1 base and J 8 bases; nucleotides not matched to a gene: 7. This CDR3 spans 15 amino acids. The CDR3 DNA reads TGTGCCAGCAGTTTAGTAAGCGGGAGACACGATGAGCAGTTCTTC. Protein: CASSLVSGRHDEQFF.

This clonotype has at least ten counts. This chain connects TRBV29-1 to TRBJ2-7; 7 positions match TRBD2. This CDR3 has 13 amino acids. After removal of 6 bases from V and 5 bases from J, the junction contained 10 bases not matched to a gene. Germline V CDR1 and CDR2: SQVTM, ANQGSEA. The CDR3 DNA reads as TGCAGCGTCCGACCGGGACTACTGAACGAGCAGTACTTC. Its translation is CSVRPGLLNEQYF.

This clonotype was seen many times. The chain combines TRBV15 with TRBJ2-5, with a weak D call TRBD2 (5 bases). CDR3 size: 12 residues. V was cut by 5 bases and J by 5 bases, with 9 bases left in between. Germline V gene data show CDR1 as LNHNV and CDR2 as YYDKDF (reference sequence). As DNA, the CDR3 is TGTGCCACCAGCTATGAGGGTGAGACCCAGTACTTC. Translating gives CATSYEGETQYF.

This clonotype was recorded many times. V gene TRBV4-1 combines with J gene TRBJ1-2; a weak D match, TRBD1 (5 bases). The V gene lost 1 base and the J gene lost 6 bases, with 12 bases spanning the gap. CDR1 is MGHRA and CDR2 is YSYEKL in the germline V gene. The CDR3 consists of 14 residues. The CDR3 loop is CASSQVSGWDGYTF. The CDR3 coding sequence is TGCGCCAGCAGCCAAGTCTCAGGGTGGGATGGCTACACCTTC.

V is TRBV4-3 and J is TRBJ2-5, with 8 positions matching TRBD2. V trimming: 2 bases; J trimming: 5 bases; junction bases outside the gene matches: 7. CDR3 length: 15 amino acids. Germline CDR1 reads LGHNA; CDR2 reads YSLEER. The CDR3 region is CASSQLLAVGETQYF. The DNA of the CDR3 is TGCGCCAGCAGCCAATTACTAGCGGTCGGGGAGACCCAGTACTTC.

This clonotype has at least ten counts. The chain combines TRBV5-1 with TRBJ2-4; maybe TRBD1 (6 bases). Germline CDR1 reads SGHRS; CDR2 reads YFSETQ. The ends were cut back, 3 bases at V and 7 bases at J, with 8 bases in the middle. The CDR3 runs 12 residues. CDR3 in DNA: TGCGCCAGCAGCTCGGACAGTAACATTCAGTACTTC. Translating it yields CASSSDSNIQYF.

In this sample, this clonotype turned up many times. The chain combines TRBV3-1 with TRBJ2-7, with 9 nucleotides matching TRBD2. The germline gives CDR1 LGHDT, CDR2 YNNKEL (reference sequence). The CDR3 has 13 residues. V lost 2 bases and J lost 7; bases outside the gene matches: 3. This chain's CDR3 is CASSQPSGIEQYF. For the CDR3, the DNA is TGTGCCAGCAGCCAACCTAGCGGGATTGAGCAGTACTTC.

This clonotype was picked up many times. The chain combines TRBV27 with TRBJ2-7, with TRBD1 matching over 8 bases. Germline V gene data show CDR1 as MNHEY and CDR2 as SMNVEV (reference sequence). This CDR3 has 18 amino acids. V lost 0 bases and J lost 3; bases outside the gene matches: 13. The DNA for the CDR3 is TGTGCCAGCAGTTTATCGTCGCGACTCAGGGGGCCCGTCTACGAGCAGTACTTC. Its protein is CASSLSSRLRGPVYEQYF.

This clonotype was seen many times. V gene TRBV7-6 combines with J gene TRBJ2-7, with 10 bases lining up with TRBD2. Germline values: CDR1 SGHVS, CDR2 FNYEAQ. The CDR3 sequence is 16 residues long. The V segment lost 5 bases and the J segment 0 bases; nucleotides outside the gene matches: 7. This CDR3 is CASSRAGLAYSYEQYF. DNA for the CDR3: TGTGCCAGCAGCCGAGCGGGACTAGCGTACTCCTACGAGCAGTACTTC. Complete variable domain (other parts from reference TRBV7-6 and TRBJ2-7): GAGVSQSPRYKVTKRGQDVALRCDPISGHVSLYWYRQALGQGPEFLTYFNYEAQQDKSGLPNDRFSAERPEGSISTLTIQRTEQRDSAMYRCASSRAGLAYSYEQYFGPGTRLTVT.

This clonotype was counted ten times or more. The CDR3 region is CASSPGTGFGYTF. CDR3 nucleotide sequence: TGTGCCAGCAGCCCAGGGACAGGGTTCGGCTACACCTTC. The V gene is TRBV27, the J gene TRBJ1-2, with 9 bases identical to TRBD1. Germline values: CDR1 MNHEY, CDR2 SMNVEV (reference sequence). The CDR3 has 13 residues. The V and J ends lost 6 bases and 8 bases, in that order; junction bases with no gene match: 7.

The sample holds many counts of this clonotype. CDR3 nucleotides: TGTGCCATCAGTGACGGGAAGACCCAGTACTTC. This gives the protein CAISDGKTQYF. J is TRBJ2-5 and V is TRBV10-3, with TRBD2 as a possible D gene (5 bases). CDR3 size: 11 residues. Germline-derived CDR1 and CDR2 are ENHRY and SYGVKD. Trimming stripped 3 bases from V and 6 bases from J, with 5 bases between.

This clonotype appeared a few times. The chain uses TRBV5-1 and TRBJ2-3; 7 bases map to TRBD2. The CDR3 covers 16 residues. CDR1 is SGHRS and CDR2 is YFSETQ in the germline V gene. With 2 bases clipped from V and 3 bases from J, the junction kept 9 bases outside the gene matches. The DNA of the CDR3 is TGCGCCAGCAGCTTCAGCGGGATTCGGGAAACAGATACGCAGTATTTT. Translation gives CASSFSGIRETDTQYF.

CDR3 sequence (DNA): TGCAGCGTTAAGTCCCCTGACCTGTGGGAGACCCAGTACTTC. This gives the protein CSVKSPDLWETQYF. The J gene is TRBJ2-5, the V gene TRBV29-1; no firm D call. Trimming removed 5 bases from V and 5 bases from J, with 18 bases in between. Looked up from germline, CDR1 is SQVTM and CDR2 is ANQGSEA. The CDR3 has 14 amino acids. Filled out from reference TRBV29-1 and TRBJ2-5, the complete variable domain reads SAVISQKPSRDICQRGTSLTIQCQVDSQVTMMFWYRQQPGQSLTLIATANQGSEATYESGFVIDKFPISRPNLTFSTLTVSNMSPEDSSIYLCSVKSPDLWETQYFGPGTRLLVL.

This clonotype was picked up many times. The chain combines TRBV30 with TRBJ1-1, with D tentatively TRBD1 (5 bases). Trimming removed 2 bases at V and 5 bases at J, with 12 bases between. Germline CDR1 is GTSNPN and CDR2 is SVGIG (reference sequence). CDR3 size: 13 residues. CDR3 loop: CAWSQGAWTEAFF. DNA of the CDR3: TGTGCCTGGAGTCAAGGGGCTTGGACTGAAGCTTTCTTT.

This clonotype was seen repeatedly, ten times or more. The chain employs TRBV4-3 and TRBJ1-2; no clear D. In germline, CDR1 is LGHNA, CDR2 YSLEER. This CDR3 has 15 amino acids. The V and J ends lost 3 bases and 5 bases respectively, with 16 bases between them. Here the CDR3 DNA reads TGCGCCAGCAGCCACCGATCCAGACCCTCGTATGGCTACACCTTC. This encodes CASSHRSRPSYGYTF.

This clonotype was observed many times. This rearrangement joins TRBV9 to TRBJ1-1; D may be TRBD1 (5 bases). The CDR3 extends over 15 amino acids. Trimming removed 0 bases from V and 2 bases from J, with 11 bases in between. CDR1 and CDR2 from the germline V gene are SGDLS and YYNGEE. The CDR3 is CASSVEGTLNTEAFF. Here the CDR3 DNA reads TGTGCCAGCAGCGTAGAGGGGACTCTAAACACTGAAGCTTTCTTT.

This clonotype showed up many times. The rearrangement joins TRBV9 to TRBJ2-5, with D perhaps assigned TRBD1 or TRBD2 (5 bases each). Germline values: CDR1 SGDLS, CDR2 YYNGEE. V lost 4 bases to trimming and J lost 5 bases, with 15 bases between them. The CDR3 is 14 amino acids. The DNA of the CDR3 is TGTGCCAGCAGCCCAGGGACGCCGTCGGAGACCCAGTACTTC. Its protein product is CASSPGTPSETQYF.